This is a list of T cell receptor beta chains from one sample in a study of T cells in Graves' hyperthyroidism and ophthalmopathy. TCRdb analysed the multiplex PCR reads with MiXCR anew, one entry per CDR3 protein. The sample has under 400,000 distinct CDR3 sequences, about a sixth seen once; the top ten hold about a quarter. The sample taken for sequencing was blood. Every receptor here comes from a woman between 18 and 29 years old with Graves' hyperthyroidism that later progressed to Graves' ophthalmopathy. CDR3s include the opening cysteine and the closing phenylalanine or tryptophan. Fields, in order: CDR3 length, D gene, V gene, clone size, J gene, CDR3 protein, CDR3 DNA. D genes are given only for firm matches. Clone size, where shown, is once, few, many, or a class for clones that have expanded.

CDR3 length: 17
D gene: TRBD1
V gene: TRBV5-1
clone size: many
J gene: TRBJ1-6
CDR3 protein: CASSLVPGTGGFSPLHF
CDR3 DNA: TGCGCCAGCAGCTTGGTTCCGGGGACAGGGGGCTTTTCACCCCTCCACTTT

CDR3 length: 14
D gene: NA
V gene: TRBV12-5
clone size: NA
J gene: TRBJ2-1
CDR3 protein: CASGWGDYYNEQFF
CDR3 DNA: TGTGCTAGTGGATGGGGGGATTACTACAATGAGCAGTTCTTC

CDR3 length: 15
D gene: TRBD1
V gene: TRBV6-1
clone size: NA
J gene: TRBJ2-3
CDR3 protein: CASSQRDRNTDTQYF
CDR3 DNA: TGTGCCAGCAGTCAAAGGGACAGAAACACAGATACGCAGTATTTT

CDR3 length: 16
D gene: TRBD1
V gene: TRBV28
clone size: many
J gene: TRBJ2-5
CDR3 protein: CASSSGQGLIQETQYF
CDR3 DNA: TGTGCCAGCAGTTCGGGACAGGGGTTAATCCAAGAGACCCAGTACTTC

CDR3 length: 15
D gene: TRBD1
V gene: TRBV5-6
clone size: NA
J gene: TRBJ2-1
CDR3 protein: CASILPGQGYNEQFF
CDR3 DNA: TGTGCCAGCATCCTCCCGGGACAGGGCTACAATGAGCAGTTCTTC

CDR3 length: 14
D gene: TRBD1
V gene: TRBV12-3/TRBV12-4
clone size: many
J gene: TRBJ1-2
CDR3 protein: CASGFRQGDYGYTF
CDR3 DNA: TGTGCCAGCGGGTTCCGACAGGGAGACTATGGCTACACCTTC

CDR3 length: 14
D gene: NA
V gene: TRBV6-2/TRBV6-3
clone size: many
J gene: TRBJ2-7
CDR3 protein: CASSPLDTTYEQYF
CDR3 DNA: TGTGCCAGCAGCCCCCTTGATACCACCTACGAGCAGTACTTC

CDR3 length: 15
D gene: TRBD1
V gene: TRBV28
clone size: many
J gene: TRBJ2-5
CDR3 protein: CASSLGTGVTRTQYF
CDR3 DNA: TGTGCCAGCTCTCTCGGGACAGGGGTTACGAGGACCCAGTACTTC

CDR3 length: 14
D gene: NA
V gene: TRBV5-1
clone size: few
J gene: TRBJ2-7
CDR3 protein: CASSLGLVWYEQYF
CDR3 DNA: TGCGCCAGCAGCTTGGGACTAGTTTGGTACGAGCAGTACTTC

CDR3 length: 16
D gene: TRBD2
V gene: TRBV7-2
clone size: many
J gene: TRBJ2-5
CDR3 protein: CASSASGGPQQETQYF
CDR3 DNA: TGTGCCAGCAGCGCGTCGGGAGGGCCCCAGCAAGAGACCCAGTACTTC

CDR3 length: 11
D gene: NA
V gene: TRBV29-1
clone size: many
J gene: TRBJ2-3
CDR3 protein: CSVEPGDTQYF
CDR3 DNA: TGCAGCGTTGAGCCCGGGGATACGCAGTATTTT

CDR3 length: 15
D gene: NA
V gene: TRBV14
clone size: many
J gene: TRBJ2-1
CDR3 protein: CASSPGTSFLDEQFF
CDR3 DNA: TGTGCCAGCAGCCCCGGCACTTCCTTTTTGGACGAGCAGTTCTTC

CDR3 length: 15
D gene: NA
V gene: TRBV7-9
clone size: many
J gene: TRBJ1-2
CDR3 protein: CASSLTKRANYGYTF
CDR3 DNA: TGTGCCAGCAGCTTAACGAAACGGGCTAACTATGGCTACACCTTC

CDR3 length: 15
D gene: NA
V gene: TRBV11-2
clone size: many
J gene: TRBJ2-5
CDR3 protein: CASTQASGDKETQYF
CDR3 DNA: TGTGCCAGCACCCAGGCGAGCGGGGACAAAGAGACCCAGTACTTC

CDR3 length: 15
D gene: TRBD1
V gene: TRBV6-1
clone size: many
J gene: TRBJ2-2
CDR3 protein: CASSPGTGNTGELFF
CDR3 DNA: TGTGCCAGCAGCCCAGGGACAGGGAACACCGGGGAGCTGTTTTTT

CDR3 length: 16
D gene: TRBD2
V gene: TRBV24-1
clone size: NA
J gene: TRBJ2-4
CDR3 protein: CATSDLVAGVKNIQYF
CDR3 DNA: TGTGCCACCAGTGATTTGGTGGCGGGAGTCAAGAACATTCAGTACTTC

CDR3 length: 12
D gene: TRBD1
V gene: TRBV27
clone size: NA
J gene: TRBJ2-7
CDR3 protein: CASGDRGYEQYF
CDR3 DNA: TGTGCCAGCGGAGACAGGGGCTACGAGCAGTACTTC

CDR3 length: 18
D gene: TRBD2
V gene: TRBV7-9
clone size: few
J gene: TRBJ2-6
CDR3 protein: CASSLLGGRGSGANVLTF
CDR3 DNA: TGTGCCAGCAGCTTACTGGGCGGGAGGGGCTCTGGGGCCAACGTCCTGACTTTC

CDR3 length: 18
D gene: TRBD1
V gene: TRBV28
clone size: many
J gene: TRBJ2-2
CDR3 protein: CASSTGTGGGWGTGELFF
CDR3 DNA: TGTGCCAGCAGTACCGGGACAGGGGGCGGATGGGGGACCGGGGAGCTGTTTTTT

CDR3 length: 14
D gene: NA
V gene: TRBV4-3
clone size: many
J gene: TRBJ2-7
CDR3 protein: CASSQGLGSYEQYF
CDR3 DNA: TGCGCCAGCAGCCAAGGTCTCGGCTCCTACGAGCAGTACTTC

CDR3 length: 15
D gene: NA
V gene: TRBV28
clone size: NA
J gene: TRBJ2-1
CDR3 protein: CASSRDSGSYNEQFF
CDR3 DNA: TGTGCCAGCAGTCGTGATAGCGGATCCTACAATGAGCAGTTCTTC

CDR3 length: 17
D gene: NA
V gene: TRBV2
clone size: many
J gene: TRBJ1-5
CDR3 protein: CASSEAHSGGLNQPQHF
CDR3 DNA: TGTGCCAGCAGTGAAGCGCACTCCGGCGGCCTCAATCAGCCCCAGCATTTT

CDR3 length: 13
D gene: NA
V gene: TRBV28
clone size: many
J gene: TRBJ2-7
CDR3 protein: CASSREASPEQYF
CDR3 DNA: TGTGCCAGCAGTCGCGAGGCGTCCCCCGAGCAGTACTTC

CDR3 length: 15
D gene: TRBD2
V gene: TRBV11-2
clone size: few
J gene: TRBJ2-7
CDR3 protein: CASSISGNHQYEQYF
CDR3 DNA: TGTGCCAGCAGCATTAGCGGGAATCATCAGTACGAGCAGTACTTC

CDR3 length: 16
D gene: TRBD2
V gene: TRBV20-1
clone size: few
J gene: TRBJ2-1
CDR3 protein: CSARATSGVTNNEQFF
CDR3 DNA: TGCAGTGCTAGAGCCACTAGCGGGGTAACCAACAATGAGCAGTTCTTC

CDR3 length: 15
D gene: NA
V gene: TRBV28
clone size: many
J gene: TRBJ1-4
CDR3 protein: CASSFPGPGGEKLFF
CDR3 DNA: TGTGCCAGCAGTTTTCCAGGTCCGGGTGGAGAAAAACTGTTTTTT

CDR3 length: 15
D gene: TRBD2
V gene: TRBV2
clone size: few
J gene: TRBJ2-1
CDR3 protein: CASSDPGREFNEQFF
CDR3 DNA: TGTGCCAGCAGTGACCCCGGGCGGGAGTTCAATGAGCAGTTCTTC

CDR3 length: 16
D gene: NA
V gene: TRBV28
clone size: few
J gene: TRBJ2-2
CDR3 protein: CASSLVGRVNGGELFF
CDR3 DNA: TGTGCCAGCAGTCTCGTAGGCAGGGTTAACGGCGGGGAGCTGTTTTTT

CDR3 length: 14
D gene: NA
V gene: TRBV28
clone size: many
J gene: TRBJ2-7
CDR3 protein: CASSSRTPHYEQYF
CDR3 DNA: TGTGCCAGCAGTTCCCGGACACCACACTACGAGCAGTACTTC

CDR3 length: 14
D gene: NA
V gene: TRBV19
clone size: many
J gene: TRBJ2-3
CDR3 protein: CASAFLGGTDTQYF
CDR3 DNA: TGTGCCAGCGCGTTCCTAGGAGGCACAGATACGCAGTATTTT

CDR3 length: 15
D gene: NA
V gene: TRBV7-2
clone size: many
J gene: TRBJ2-7
CDR3 protein: CASSLGATATYEQYF
CDR3 DNA: TGTGCCAGCAGCTTAGGGGCTACAGCAACCTACGAGCAGTACTTC

CDR3 length: 16
D gene: TRBD1
V gene: TRBV28
clone size: few
J gene: TRBJ1-3
CDR3 protein: CASQRTGRGSGNTIYF
CDR3 DNA: TGTGCCAGCCAAAGGACAGGCCGGGGGTCTGGAAACACCATATATTTT

CDR3 length: 14
D gene: TRBD1
V gene: TRBV6-5
clone size: many
J gene: TRBJ1-6
CDR3 protein: CASSSGQTLFPLHF
CDR3 DNA: TGTGCCAGCAGTTCGGGACAGACTTTATTTCCCCTCCACTTT

CDR3 length: 14
D gene: NA
V gene: TRBV5-1
clone size: few
J gene: TRBJ2-3
CDR3 protein: CASSLALATDTQYF
CDR3 DNA: TGCGCCAGCAGCTTGGCCCTAGCTACAGATACGCAGTATTTT

CDR3 length: 17
D gene: NA
V gene: TRBV7-6
clone size: many
J gene: TRBJ1-5
CDR3 protein: CASSLGFGGGNNQPQHF
CDR3 DNA: TGTGCCAGCAGCTTAGGCTTCGGCGGAGGAAACAATCAGCCCCAGCATTTT

CDR3 length: 17
D gene: TRBD1
V gene: TRBV11-1
clone size: many
J gene: TRBJ2-1
CDR3 protein: CASSPHLGTGLYNEQFF
CDR3 DNA: TGTGCCAGCAGCCCACATCTAGGGACAGGGCTCTACAATGAGCAGTTCTTC

CDR3 length: 16
D gene: TRBD2
V gene: TRBV15
clone size: many
J gene: TRBJ2-5
CDR3 protein: CATSVGLAGGPQTQYF
CDR3 DNA: TGTGCCACCAGCGTAGGACTAGCGGGAGGGCCGCAGACCCAGTACTTC

CDR3 length: 14
D gene: NA
V gene: TRBV9
clone size: NA
J gene: TRBJ2-3
CDR3 protein: CASSVEALGDTQYF
CDR3 DNA: TGTGCCAGCAGCGTAGAGGCTCTGGGGGATACGCAGTATTTT

CDR3 length: 15
D gene: NA
V gene: TRBV6-5
clone size: few
J gene: TRBJ2-7
CDR3 protein: CASSYSGSPTTEQYF
CDR3 DNA: TGTGCCAGCAGTTACTCAGGTAGTCCAACTACCGAGCAGTACTTC

CDR3 length: 13
D gene: TRBD1
V gene: TRBV11-2
clone size: NA
J gene: TRBJ2-3
CDR3 protein: CASSEEGQGTQYF
CDR3 DNA: TGTGCCAGCAGTGAAGAGGGACAGGGAACGCAGTATTTT

CDR3 length: 15
D gene: NA
V gene: TRBV20-1
clone size: many
J gene: TRBJ2-1
CDR3 protein: CSAGGTPDPYNEQFF
CDR3 DNA: TGCAGTGCGGGCGGGACACCGGATCCCTACAATGAGCAGTTCTTC

CDR3 length: 13
D gene: NA
V gene: TRBV20-1
clone size: many
J gene: TRBJ1-5
CDR3 protein: CSARNRDNQPQHF
CDR3 DNA: TGCAGTGCTCGTAACAGGGACAATCAGCCCCAGCATTTT

CDR3 length: 14
D gene: NA
V gene: TRBV15
clone size: NA
J gene: TRBJ2-7
CDR3 protein: CATSRDRESYEQYF
CDR3 DNA: TGTGCCACCAGCAGAGATCGGGAGTCGTACGAGCAGTACTTC

CDR3 length: 15
D gene: NA
V gene: TRBV28
clone size: few
J gene: TRBJ2-1
CDR3 protein: CASSLFWRSNNEQFF
CDR3 DNA: TGTGCCAGCAGTTTATTTTGGCGGAGTAACAATGAGCAGTTCTTC

CDR3 length: 17
D gene: TRBD2
V gene: TRBV7-9
clone size: few
J gene: TRBJ2-3
CDR3 protein: CASSLVFPAGAPDTQYF
CDR3 DNA: TGTGCCAGCAGCTTAGTTTTTCCGGCGGGAGCCCCAGATACGCAGTATTTT

CDR3 length: 20
D gene: TRBD1
V gene: TRBV28
clone size: NA
J gene: TRBJ1-1
CDR3 protein: CASSLGGQGRWMGEWTEAFF
CDR3 DNA: TGTGCCAGCAGTTTAGGGGGACAGGGAAGGTGGATGGGAGAATGGACTGAAGCTTTCTTT

CDR3 length: 14
D gene: NA
V gene: TRBV20-1
clone size: NA
J gene: TRBJ2-7
CDR3 protein: CSARRKRIVYEQYF
CDR3 DNA: TGCAGTGCTAGGCGTAAGCGGATAGTTTACGAGCAGTACTTC

CDR3 length: 15
D gene: NA
V gene: TRBV7-8
clone size: few
J gene: TRBJ2-3
CDR3 protein: CASSLARAAPDTQYF
CDR3 DNA: TGTGCCAGCAGCTTAGCCAGGGCGGCCCCAGATACGCAGTATTTT

CDR3 length: 13
D gene: NA
V gene: TRBV28
clone size: many
J gene: TRBJ2-1
CDR3 protein: CASTSIRGNEQFF
CDR3 DNA: TGTGCCAGCACCTCGATCAGGGGAAATGAGCAGTTCTTC

CDR3 length: 12
D gene: NA
V gene: TRBV20-1
clone size: NA
J gene: TRBJ2-7
CDR3 protein: CSATSTYEGQYF
CDR3 DNA: TGCAGTGCTACCAGCACCTACGAAGGGCAGTACTTC

CDR3 length: 22
D gene: TRBD1
V gene: TRBV28
clone size: many
J gene: TRBJ1-5
CDR3 protein: CASSTLRGNRDRAPFSNQPQHF
CDR3 DNA: TGTGCCAGCAGTACCCTGAGGGGGAACCGGGACAGGGCCCCTTTTAGCAATCAGCCCCAGCATTTT